A single sample gave rise to the 8 T cell receptor beta chains below, sequenced in a study of shared clonotypes between healthy human individuals. The repertoire was sequenced with immunoSEQ multiplex PCR; TCRdb's copy has only in-frame clones and lacks some. This repertoire shows roughly 2,500,000 clones, 93% found once; its top ten account for approximately 0.35%. The sequenced sample was naive CD4+ T cells from PBMCs. As to subset: CD45RA+ positively selected. These receptors were obtained from a man younger than 35 in good health. Some clones in this sample may be carry-over from other donors' samples.

This clone occurred once. This rearrangement joins TRBV5-4 to TRBJ1-1; D is unclear. CDR1 is SGHNT, CDR2 YYREEE, per germline (reference sequence). Trimming left V 4 bases short and J 4 bases short, with 14 bases between. The CDR3 has 14 amino acids. The CDR3 nucleotides read TGTGCCAGCAGCCCAGGAAGGAGAGGCACTGAAGCTTTCTTT. It codes for CASSPGRRGTEAFF.

The V call is TRBV19, the J call TRBJ2-6; possibly TRBD2 for D (5 bases). Germline V CDR1 and CDR2: LNHDA, SQIVND (reference sequence). The CDR3 consists of 20 residues. V gave up 5 bases and J gave up 1 base, with 24 bases separating them. The CDR3 sequence is CASSSTQTGDYLSGANVLTF. The CDR3 DNA follows: TGTGCCAGTAGTTCAACGCAAACCGGGGATTACCTGTCTGGGGCCAACGTCCTGACTTTC.

This clone was counted once. The chain employs TRBV19 and TRBJ1-2; D perhaps matches TRBD1 (6 bases). V lost 6 bases and J 4 bases, leaving 12 bases between the germline ends. This CDR3 is built from 13 residues. Germline V CDR1 and CDR2: LNHDA, SQIVND (reference sequence). The CDR3 nucleotides read TGTGCCAGTAGAGGACAGAAGAGCTATGGCTACACCTTC. It specifies CASRGQKSYGYTF.

Only one count was recorded for this clone. The chain has TRBV5-1 and TRBJ2-5; 9 positions match TRBD1. The end of the DNA aligns better with TRBJ2-7, so the J call may be wrong. The CDR3 consists of 14 residues. CDR1 SGHRS and CDR2 YFSETQ come from the germline V gene. CDR3 nucleotide sequence: TGCGCCAGCAGCTCGGGACAGGGAGAAGTCGAGCAGTACTTC. Protein sequence: CASSSGQGEVEQYF.

The chain uses TRBV5-5 and TRBJ1-2, with unresolved D. The germline gives CDR1 SGHKS, CDR2 YYEKEE (reference sequence). V lost 2 bases, J lost 7 bases, and 18 bases lay in between. This CDR3 has 15 amino acids. Here the CDR3 reads CASSLIDQVSGGYTF. In nucleotides, the CDR3 is TGTGCCAGCAGCTTAATAGATCAGGTTAGCGGTGGCTACACCTTC.

This clone has just a few counts. The chain employs TRBV2 and TRBJ1-1; 8 bases match TRBD1. V was clipped by 6 bases and J by 6 bases; unmatched bases: 9. Germline CDR1 reads SNHLY; CDR2 reads FYNNEI. The CDR3 covers 14 residues. This CDR3 reads CASRLDRVDPEAFF. The CDR3 DNA follows: TGTGCCAGCAGGTTGGACAGGGTTGACCCTGAAGCTTTCTTT.

The table lists this clone with a count of one. The sample holds other DNA sequences that translate to the same CDR3. V and J are TRBV7-9 and TRBJ2-2; no definite D call. Germline V gene data show CDR1 as SEHNR and CDR2 as FQNEAQ (reference sequence). V lost 2 bases, J lost 6 bases, and 4 bases lay in between. The CDR3 covers 12 residues. The CDR3 reads CASSLSAGELFF. In DNA, the CDR3 is TGTGCCAGCAGCTTATCGGCCGGGGAGCTGTTTTTT.

Concerning this clone: The sample has other DNA sequences that encode this CDR3 too. V usage is TRBV5-1 and J usage is TRBJ2-3; no definite D call. Germline lookup yields CDR1 SGHRS and CDR2 YFSETQ. The CDR3 has 15 residues. Between the trimmed V and J ends, which lost 0 bases and 0 bases, there was a span of 8 bases. In DNA, the CDR3 is TGCGCCAGCAGCTTGGCACTCACTAGCACAGATACGCAGTATTTT. This encodes CASSLALTSTDTQYF.